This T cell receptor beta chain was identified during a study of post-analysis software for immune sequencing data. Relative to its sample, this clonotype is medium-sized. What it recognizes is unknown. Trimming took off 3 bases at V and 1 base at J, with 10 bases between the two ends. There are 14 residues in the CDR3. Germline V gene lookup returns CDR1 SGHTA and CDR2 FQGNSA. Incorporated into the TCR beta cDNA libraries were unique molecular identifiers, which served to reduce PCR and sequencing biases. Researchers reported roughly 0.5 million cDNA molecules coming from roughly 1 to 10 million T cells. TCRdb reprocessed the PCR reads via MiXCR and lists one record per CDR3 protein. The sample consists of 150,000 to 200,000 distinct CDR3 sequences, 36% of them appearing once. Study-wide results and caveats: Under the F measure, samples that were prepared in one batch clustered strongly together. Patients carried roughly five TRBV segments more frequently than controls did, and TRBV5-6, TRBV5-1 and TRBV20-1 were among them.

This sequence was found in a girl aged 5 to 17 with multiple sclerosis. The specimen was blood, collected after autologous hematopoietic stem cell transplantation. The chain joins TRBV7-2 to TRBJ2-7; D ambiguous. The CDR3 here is CASSFSPRSYEQYF. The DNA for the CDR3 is TGTGCCAGCAGCTTTAGTCCCCGTTCCTACGAGCAGTACTTC.